The T cell receptor (delta chain) described here comes from a study of gamma-delta T cells after stem cell transplantation. The CDR3 sequence is 20 residues long. V shed 3 bases and J 2 bases; nucleotides not matched to a gene: 10. Germline loops: CDR1 GEAIGNYY, CDR2 EKD. Turning to this clone: The translation of this DNA and the TCRdb protein of a much larger clone differ at residue 6, probably owing to a read error; the protein shown here is translated from the DNA.

TCRdb reanalysed the RT-PCR reads via CATT. Among about 1,500 delta-chain clones, about 4% were seen once, and the ten largest hold about 40%. The sample comprised gamma-delta T cells. The receptor's source is a human donor. It is not recorded whose cells these are; they may come from a transplant donor. The genes are TRDV2 and TRDJ3, with 12 bases lining up with TRDD3. CDR3 loop: CACDAAWGIRNTWDTRQMFF. The CDR3 DNA follows: TGTGCCTGTGACGCCGCCTGGGGGATACGCAACACCTGGGACACCCGACAGATGTTTTTC.